This TCR beta chain was identified in a study of OX40 agonist ivuxolimab in advanced cancers. Study overall: Patients received ivuxolimab, an intravenous treatment, every 2 weeks at 0.01 to 10 mg/kg. Eligibility admitted prior anti-PD-1, anti-PD-L1 or anti-CTLA-4 therapy; 40% to 50% had some.

The CDR3 is 15 residues long. V lost 3 bases and J 1 base, leaving 12 bases between the germline ends. CDR1 and CDR2 (germline): ENHRY, SYGVKD. Comments on this clone: Its antigen remains unknown.

Findings and caveats of the study: Partial responders treated at 0.1-3.0 mg/kg exhibited clonal expansion among the lowest measured. CD8+ T cells averaged more expanded clones than CD4+.

TCRdb's table, derived via immunoSEQ multiplex PCR, lists solely in-frame clones and lacks some. Of tens of thousands of clones in the sample, just under 95% were seen once. This specimen consisted of CD4+ or CD8+ T cells sorted from blood, obtained in a trial of the OX40 agonist ivuxolimab. The chain recombines TRBV10-3 with TRBJ1-1; D is unclear. The receptor was isolated from an adult with an advanced solid tumor such as melanoma, head and neck, liver or kidney cancer. CDR3: CAISDLGAGNTEAFF. As DNA, the CDR3 is TGTGCCATCAGTGATCTGGGCGCCGGGAACACTGAAGCTTTCTTT.